Presented here are 5 T cell receptor beta chains from one specimen sequenced in a study of OX40 agonist ivuxolimab in advanced cancers. Library preparation used the immunoSEQ multiplex PCR assay. This is the immuneACCESS table as TCRdb keeps it, with only in-frame sequences that have V and J called. A part of the clones is gone; compared with another copy, unresolved V genes explain less than half, and the rest is unexplained. In this sample the table shows some 48,000 clones, over 75% of which occur a single time. The ten largest make up 6.5% to 9% of the sample. Material: CD4+ or CD8+ T cells sorted from blood, obtained in a trial of the OX40 agonist ivuxolimab. The receptors were sampled from an adult with an advanced solid tumor such as melanoma, head and neck, liver or kidney cancer.

This clone came up a few times. J is TRBJ1-5 and V is TRBV28; D is uncertain. Between the trimmed V and J ends, which lost 5 bases and 4 bases, there was a span of 6 bases. The CDR3 consists of 12 residues. Germline V CDR1 and CDR2: MDHEN, SYDVKM. The CDR3 loop is CASSTPNQPQHF. The CDR3 DNA sequence: TGTGCCAGCAGTACCCCTAATCAGCCCCAGCATTTT.

Comment on this clone: This may be a read error, as it is one base from a much larger clone. In the same sample, other DNA sequences code for this CDR3. This chain uses TRBV19 with TRBJ1-5, with D perhaps matching TRBD1 (5 bases). Trimming took 3 bases from V and 5 from J, leaving 8 bases between them. Per germline, CDR1 LNHDA and CDR2 SQIVND (reference sequence). This CDR3 has 13 residues. The CDR3 loop is CASSMGRDQPQHF. The DNA of the CDR3 is TGTGCCAGTAGTATGGGCAGGGATCAGCCCCAGCATTTT.

The V gene is TRBV27, the J gene TRBJ2-6, with unresolved D. This CDR3 spans 14 amino acids. The V end lost 2 bases, the J end lost 2 bases, and 4 bases lay between the germline ends. Germline V lookup: CDR1 MNHEY, CDR2 SMNVEV (reference sequence). For the CDR3, the DNA is TGTGCCAGCAGTTTAAGGGCTGGGGCCAACGTCCTGACTTTC. Its translation: CASSLRAGANVLTF.

This chain connects TRBV5-1 to TRBJ2-3; 7 nucleotides align to TRBD1. From germline, CDR1 is SGHRS and CDR2 YFSETQ. The CDR3 sequence is 15 residues long. The V segment lost 4 bases and the J segment 3 bases; nucleotides outside the gene matches: 8. CDR3 coding DNA: TGCGCCAGCAGCCTACAATGGGACAGTACAGATACGCAGTATTTT. It is translated as CASSLQWDSTDTQYF.

This sequence joins TRBV5-4 and TRBJ2-7; TRBD1 agrees at 7 bases. The CDR3 is 14 residues long. CDR1 is SGHNT and CDR2 is YYREEE in the germline V gene (reference sequence). The junction had 5 bases not matched to a gene; V was cut back by 3 bases and J by 2 bases. The CDR3 DNA reads as TGTGCCAGCAGCTCCGGGGACAGACCCTACGAGCAGTACTTC. Protein sequence: CASSSGDRPYEQYF.